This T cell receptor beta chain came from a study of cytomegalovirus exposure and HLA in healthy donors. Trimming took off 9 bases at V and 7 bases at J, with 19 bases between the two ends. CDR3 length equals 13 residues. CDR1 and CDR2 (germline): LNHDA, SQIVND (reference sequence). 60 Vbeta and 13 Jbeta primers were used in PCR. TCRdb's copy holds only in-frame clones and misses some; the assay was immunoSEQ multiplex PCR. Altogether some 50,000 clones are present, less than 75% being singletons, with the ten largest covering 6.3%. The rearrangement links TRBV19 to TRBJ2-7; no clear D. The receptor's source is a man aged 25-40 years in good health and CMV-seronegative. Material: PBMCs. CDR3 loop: CASRPPGAREQYF. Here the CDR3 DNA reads TGTGCCAGCCGTCCACCCGGCGCGCGGGAGCAGTACTTC.